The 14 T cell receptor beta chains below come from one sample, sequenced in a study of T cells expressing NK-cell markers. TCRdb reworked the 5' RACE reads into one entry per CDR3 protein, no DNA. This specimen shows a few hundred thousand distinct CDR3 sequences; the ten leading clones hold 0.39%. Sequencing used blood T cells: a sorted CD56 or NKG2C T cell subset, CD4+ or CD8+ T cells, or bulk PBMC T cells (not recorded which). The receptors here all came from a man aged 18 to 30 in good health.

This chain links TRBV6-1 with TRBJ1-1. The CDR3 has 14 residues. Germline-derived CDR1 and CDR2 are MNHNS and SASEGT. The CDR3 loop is CASSPNTANTEAFF.

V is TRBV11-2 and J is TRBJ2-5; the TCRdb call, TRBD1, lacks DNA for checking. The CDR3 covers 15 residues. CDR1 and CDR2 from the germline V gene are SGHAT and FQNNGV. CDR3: CASSPLQGPQETQYF.

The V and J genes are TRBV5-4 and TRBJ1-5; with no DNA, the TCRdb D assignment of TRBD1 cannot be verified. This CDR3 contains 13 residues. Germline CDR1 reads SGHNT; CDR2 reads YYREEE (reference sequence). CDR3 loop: CASSKDTNQPQHF.

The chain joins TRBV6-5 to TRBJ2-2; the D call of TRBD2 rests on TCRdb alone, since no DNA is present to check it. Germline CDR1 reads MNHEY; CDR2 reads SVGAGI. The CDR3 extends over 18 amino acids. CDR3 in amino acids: CASSYISSSGRYTGELFF.

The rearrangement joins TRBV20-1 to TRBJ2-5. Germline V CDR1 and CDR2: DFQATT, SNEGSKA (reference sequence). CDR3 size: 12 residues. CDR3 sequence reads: CSAIQNEETQYF.

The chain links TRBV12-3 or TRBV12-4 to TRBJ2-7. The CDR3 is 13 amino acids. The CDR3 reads CASRQDRSNEQYF.

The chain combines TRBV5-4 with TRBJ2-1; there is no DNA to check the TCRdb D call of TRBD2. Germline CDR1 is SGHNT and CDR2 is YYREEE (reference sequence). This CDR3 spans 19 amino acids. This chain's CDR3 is CASSSPQPQPGLADNEQFF. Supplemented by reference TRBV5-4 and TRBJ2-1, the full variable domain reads ETGVTQSPTHLIKTRGQQVTLRCSSQSGHNTVSWYQQALGQGPQFIFQYYREEENGRGNFPPRFSGLQFPNYSSELNVNALELDDSALYLCASSSPQPQPGLADNEQFFGPGTRLTVL.

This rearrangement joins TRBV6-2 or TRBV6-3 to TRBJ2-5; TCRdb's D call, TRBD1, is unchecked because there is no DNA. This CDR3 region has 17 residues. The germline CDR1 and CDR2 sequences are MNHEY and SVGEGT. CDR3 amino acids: CASRQAGTGAFGETQYF.

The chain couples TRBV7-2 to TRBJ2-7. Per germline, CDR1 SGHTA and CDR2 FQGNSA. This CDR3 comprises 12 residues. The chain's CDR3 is CASGRTLYEQYF.

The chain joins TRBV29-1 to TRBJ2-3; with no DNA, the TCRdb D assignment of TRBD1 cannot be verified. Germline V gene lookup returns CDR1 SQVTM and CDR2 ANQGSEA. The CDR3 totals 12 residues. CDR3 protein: CSIDRDTDTQYF.

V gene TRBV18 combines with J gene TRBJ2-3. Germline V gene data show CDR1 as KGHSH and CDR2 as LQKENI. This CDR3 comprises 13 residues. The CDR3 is CASSGNFGDTQYF.

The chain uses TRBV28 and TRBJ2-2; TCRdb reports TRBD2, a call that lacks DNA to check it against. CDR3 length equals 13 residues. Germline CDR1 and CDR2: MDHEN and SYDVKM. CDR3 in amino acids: CASSLGLFEELFF.

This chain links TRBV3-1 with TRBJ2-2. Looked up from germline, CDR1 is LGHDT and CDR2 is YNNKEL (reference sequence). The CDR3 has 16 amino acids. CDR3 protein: CASTPRTTANTGELFF.

The CDR3 is CASSLTTGSQETQYF. This rearrangement joins TRBV4-2 to TRBJ2-5. Germline V CDR1 and CDR2: LGHNA, YNFKEQ. There are 15 residues in the CDR3.